These T cell receptor beta chains were read from a single sample in a study of T-cell memory formation after mild COVID-19. TCRdb ran MiXCR on the 5' RACE reads and lists one entry per CDR3 protein. The table records about 450,000 distinct CDR3 sequences, around 22% of them present only once. Sequencing was performed on PBMCs or a T cell subset sorted from them (not recorded which). Receptor source: an adult woman who had mild COVID-19 (a few samples of this study predate the infection). Cell type and time point are not known. The CDR3 runs from the conserved cysteine through the conserved F or W. The D gene is left open where the match is weak. Not every row has a clone size; where given, it reads once, few, many or a size class.

j_gene: TRBJ1-3
v_gene: TRBV7-2
d_gene: TRBD1
abundance: .
CDR3aa: CASSLAVGQVGNTIYF
CDR3nt: TGTGCCAGCAGCTTAGCGGTGGGACAGGTTGGAAACACCATATATTTT

j_gene: TRBJ2-7
v_gene: TRBV7-3
d_gene: TRBD1
abundance: .
CDR3aa: CASSLFAGTVSEQYF
CDR3nt: TGTGCCAGCAGCTTATTCGCCGGGACAGTCTCCGAGCAGTACTTC

j_gene: TRBJ2-7
v_gene: TRBV15
d_gene: .
abundance: .
CDR3aa: CATSSFGPYYEQYF
CDR3nt: TGTGCCACCAGCAGCTTTGGGCCCTACTACGAGCAGTACTTC

j_gene: TRBJ2-5
v_gene: TRBV5-1
d_gene: .
abundance: few
CDR3aa: CASSRNGQETQYF
CDR3nt: TGCGCCAGCAGTCGGAACGGACAAGAGACCCAGTACTTC

j_gene: TRBJ2-3
v_gene: TRBV30
d_gene: .
abundance: many
CDR3aa: CAWSVTADTQYF
CDR3nt: TGTGCCTGGAGTGTAACGGCAGATACGCAGTATTTT

j_gene: TRBJ2-1
v_gene: TRBV7-9
d_gene: .
abundance: few
CDR3aa: CASIGRYNEQFF
CDR3nt: TGTGCCAGCATAGGCAGATACAATGAGCAGTTCTTC

j_gene: TRBJ1-1
v_gene: TRBV20-1
d_gene: TRBD1
abundance: .
CDR3aa: CSARAHLDRRAFF
CDR3nt: TGCAGTGCTAGAGCCCATTTGGACAGGCGTGCTTTCTTT

j_gene: TRBJ1-2
v_gene: TRBV5-5
d_gene: .
abundance: .
CDR3aa: CASSAQYVTTF
CDR3nt: TGTGCCAGCAGCGCACAGTATGTTACCACCTTC

j_gene: TRBJ2-7
v_gene: TRBV4-1
d_gene: .
abundance: few
CDR3aa: CASSQDGTLVGQYF
CDR3nt: TGCGCCAGCAGCCAAGATGGGACCCTCGTAGGGCAGTACTTC

j_gene: TRBJ2-1
v_gene: TRBV9
d_gene: TRBD1
abundance: few
CDR3aa: CASSVGQGQGILFDEQFF
CDR3nt: TGTGCCAGCAGCGTAGGCCAGGGACAGGGGATTTTGTTCGATGAGCAGTTCTTC

j_gene: TRBJ2-6
v_gene: TRBV7-9
d_gene: .
abundance: few
CDR3aa: CASSSTRHDISKAGANVLTF
CDR3nt: TGTGCCAGCAGCTCAACCCGGCATGACATCTCAAAAGCTGGGGCCAACGTCCTGACTTTC

j_gene: TRBJ1-1
v_gene: TRBV7-8
d_gene: .
abundance: .
CDR3aa: CASSPPTQDVAFF
CDR3nt: TGTGCCAGCAGCCCCCCGACACAGGACGTAGCTTTCTTT

j_gene: TRBJ2-2
v_gene: TRBV29-1
d_gene: TRBD2
abundance: few
CDR3aa: CSVEVGGRYPLSNTGELFF
CDR3nt: TGCAGCGTTGAAGTGGGGGGGAGGTATCCCCTTTCGAACACCGGGGAGCTGTTTTTT

j_gene: TRBJ2-3
v_gene: TRBV5-1
d_gene: TRBD2
abundance: many
CDR3aa: CASSFASGGDNTQYF
CDR3nt: TGCGCCAGCAGCTTCGCTAGCGGGGGTGACAATACGCAGTATTTT

j_gene: TRBJ2-3
v_gene: TRBV7-2
d_gene: .
abundance: .
CDR3aa: CASSSTRGDTQYF
CDR3nt: TGTGCCAGCAGCTCGACTAGGGGAGATACGCAGTATTTT

j_gene: TRBJ2-2
v_gene: TRBV5-1
d_gene: TRBD2
abundance: .
CDR3aa: CASSPRAGMNTGELFF
CDR3nt: TGCGCCAGCAGCCCGCGAGCGGGGATGAACACCGGGGAGCTGTTTTTT

j_gene: TRBJ2-3
v_gene: TRBV4-2
d_gene: .
abundance: few
CDR3aa: CASSQALARIESDTQYF
CDR3nt: TGTGCCAGCAGCCAAGCCCTGGCTAGAATAGAGTCAGATACGCAGTATTTT

j_gene: TRBJ1-4
v_gene: TRBV10-3
d_gene: TRBD1
abundance: .
CDR3aa: CAIAPGQGNEKLFF
CDR3nt: TGTGCCATCGCACCGGGACAGGGGAATGAAAAACTGTTTTTT

j_gene: TRBJ2-1
v_gene: TRBV7-9
d_gene: .
abundance: .
CDR3aa: CASSLSGQNDEQFF
CDR3nt: TGTGCCAGCAGCTTAAGTGGACAGAACGATGAGCAGTTCTTC

j_gene: TRBJ2-7
v_gene: TRBV20-1
d_gene: TRBD2
abundance: few
CDR3aa: CSARDGTSGRVVGSYEQYF
CDR3nt: TGCAGTGCTAGAGATGGGACTAGCGGGAGGGTTGTTGGTTCCTACGAGCAGTACTTC

j_gene: TRBJ1-1
v_gene: TRBV12-3/TRBV12-4
d_gene: .
abundance: few
CDR3aa: CASSLRWTEAFF
CDR3nt: TGTGCCAGCAGTTTACGGTGGACCGAAGCTTTCTTT

j_gene: TRBJ1-4
v_gene: TRBV5-8
d_gene: TRBD1
abundance: .
CDR3aa: CASSPRTGPREKLFF
CDR3nt: TGTGCCAGCAGCCCCCGGACAGGGCCTAGGGAAAAACTGTTTTTT

j_gene: TRBJ2-5
v_gene: TRBV5-5
d_gene: TRBD2
abundance: many
CDR3aa: CASTRGREETQYF
CDR3nt: TGTGCCAGCACCCGAGGGCGGGAGGAGACCCAGTACTTC

j_gene: TRBJ1-4
v_gene: TRBV4-1
d_gene: .
abundance: .
CDR3aa: CASSQVGATNEKLFF
CDR3nt: TGCGCCAGCAGCCAAGTTGGGGCAACTAATGAAAAACTGTTTTTT

j_gene: TRBJ2-2
v_gene: TRBV4-2
d_gene: TRBD2
abundance: .
CDR3aa: CASSQEVGLAGTGELFF
CDR3nt: TGTGCCAGCAGCCAAGAAGTGGGACTAGCGGGGACCGGGGAGCTGTTTTTT

j_gene: TRBJ2-1
v_gene: TRBV20-1
d_gene: TRBD2
abundance: .
CDR3aa: CSARGLAFHFF
CDR3nt: TGCAGTGCTAGGGGACTAGCCTTCCATTTCTTC

j_gene: TRBJ2-7
v_gene: TRBV29-1
d_gene: .
abundance: .
CDR3aa: CSVEAESSYEQYF
CDR3nt: TGCAGCGTTGAGGCAGAAAGCTCCTACGAGCAGTACTTC

j_gene: TRBJ2-1
v_gene: TRBV5-6
d_gene: .
abundance: few
CDR3aa: CASSSWTEYNEQFF
CDR3nt: TGTGCCAGCAGCTCGTGGACAGAGTACAATGAGCAGTTCTTC